A selection of T cell receptor beta chains follows, all from one sample in a study of blood T cell repertoires in COVID-19. Libraries were prepared by immunoSEQ multiplex PCR; TCRdb keeps only in-frame clonotypes and omits some of them. The sample holds about 120,000 clones, about three quarters seen once. Sample: peripheral blood. These receptors were collected from a human donor with acute or convalescent COVID-19. The donor label of this sample is uncertain. Each CDR3 is given with its conserved first and last residue.

J gene: TRBJ2-3; V gene: TRBV3-1/TRBV3-2; CDR3 protein: CASSQNGDTQYF
J gene: TRBJ1-1; V gene: TRBV19; CDR3 protein: CASSIGLQGTIRF
J gene: TRBJ1-6; V gene: TRBV6-5; CDR3 protein: CASSYSVRVRESPLHF
J gene: TRBJ2-1; V gene: TRBV7-9; CDR3 protein: CASSLQGMSNEQFF
J gene: TRBJ1-2; V gene: TRBV5-1; CDR3 protein: CASSGGDYYGYTF
J gene: TRBJ1-5; V gene: TRBV6-5; CDR3 protein: CASSPTGGGNQPQHF
J gene: TRBJ2-5; V gene: TRBV24-1; CDR3 protein: CATGGRIETQYF
J gene: TRBJ1-3; V gene: TRBV15; CDR3 protein: CATSDRDIFSGNTIYF
J gene: TRBJ2-3; V gene: TRBV15; CDR3 protein: CATERGGTDTQYF
J gene: TRBJ1-4; V gene: TRBV5-1; CDR3 protein: CASSPWWGRADEKLFF
J gene: TRBJ2-1; V gene: TRBV12-3/TRBV12-4; CDR3 protein: CASSPQGNEQFF
J gene: TRBJ2-1; V gene: TRBV7-2; CDR3 protein: CASSLGGGTYNEQFF
J gene: TRBJ1-2; V gene: TRBV28; CDR3 protein: CASRVPGQGNYGYTF
J gene: TRBJ2-7; V gene: TRBV20-1; CDR3 protein: CSASKGRTSRSYEQYF
J gene: TRBJ2-5; V gene: TRBV6-1; CDR3 protein: CASSGLAGVARRETQYF
J gene: TRBJ1-4; V gene: TRBV11-2; CDR3 protein: CASSLARGTNEKLFF
J gene: TRBJ1-2; V gene: TRBV5-4; CDR3 protein: CASSRDRYGYTF
J gene: TRBJ2-3; V gene: TRBV20-1; CDR3 protein: CSASSSGGRADTQYF
J gene: TRBJ2-6; V gene: TRBV28; CDR3 protein: CARLGGGAPGGANVLTF
J gene: TRBJ2-3; V gene: TRBV6-5; CDR3 protein: CASRKNGRADTQYF
J gene: TRBJ2-3; V gene: TRBV29-1; CDR3 protein: CSVEGLNTDTQYF
J gene: TRBJ2-4; V gene: TRBV7-2; CDR3 protein: CASSFTGQSAKNIQYF
J gene: TRBJ1-2; V gene: TRBV6-1; CDR3 protein: CASRVTGNYGYTF
J gene: TRBJ2-3; V gene: TRBV5-1; CDR3 protein: CASSPGTGRDTQYF
J gene: TRBJ1-4; V gene: TRBV15; CDR3 protein: CATGQQGKLFF
J gene: TRBJ2-7; V gene: TRBV2; CDR3 protein: CASSDSQGLYEQYF
J gene: TRBJ1-2; V gene: TRBV14; CDR3 protein: CASSQAGYGYTF
J gene: TRBJ1-5; V gene: TRBV5-1; CDR3 protein: CASSSLGGDQPQHF
J gene: TRBJ2-3; V gene: TRBV6-4; CDR3 protein: CASSDSPDTDTQYF
J gene: TRBJ1-6; V gene: TRBV6-6; CDR3 protein: CASSSGTTGGYSPLHF
J gene: TRBJ1-1; V gene: TRBV7-9; CDR3 protein: CASSLVDGRTEAFF
J gene: TRBJ1-3; V gene: TRBV10-2; CDR3 protein: CASSAQGSAGNTIYF
J gene: TRBJ2-5; V gene: TRBV4-2; CDR3 protein: CASSQDTTSGGHAETQYF
J gene: TRBJ1-1; V gene: TRBV14; CDR3 protein: CASSRDRVVTEAFF
J gene: TRBJ1-5; V gene: TRBV28; CDR3 protein: CASKGGNQPQHF
J gene: TRBJ2-5; V gene: TRBV12-3/TRBV12-4; CDR3 protein: CASSLSLGTQYF
J gene: TRBJ1-2; V gene: TRBV2; CDR3 protein: CASSLLLANYGYTF
J gene: TRBJ2-1; V gene: TRBV6-4; CDR3 protein: CASSDSAGAHNEQFF
J gene: TRBJ1-2; V gene: TRBV7-9; CDR3 protein: CASSGNGGIYGYTF
J gene: TRBJ2-7; V gene: TRBV2; CDR3 protein: CASSERIRSYEQYF
J gene: TRBJ2-7; V gene: TRBV24-1; CDR3 protein: CATSDSTGRSYEQYF
J gene: TRBJ2-3; V gene: TRBV6-1; CDR3 protein: CASSEVRGGMADTQYF
J gene: TRBJ2-2; V gene: TRBV18; CDR3 protein: CASSEDRPNTGELFF
J gene: TRBJ1-5; V gene: TRBV5-4; CDR3 protein: CASYVWGGGQPQHF
J gene: TRBJ2-1; V gene: TRBV11-2; CDR3 protein: CASSLSAGQGAYSYNEQFF
J gene: TRBJ1-1; V gene: TRBV5-8; CDR3 protein: CASSLLGQGIPDTEAFF